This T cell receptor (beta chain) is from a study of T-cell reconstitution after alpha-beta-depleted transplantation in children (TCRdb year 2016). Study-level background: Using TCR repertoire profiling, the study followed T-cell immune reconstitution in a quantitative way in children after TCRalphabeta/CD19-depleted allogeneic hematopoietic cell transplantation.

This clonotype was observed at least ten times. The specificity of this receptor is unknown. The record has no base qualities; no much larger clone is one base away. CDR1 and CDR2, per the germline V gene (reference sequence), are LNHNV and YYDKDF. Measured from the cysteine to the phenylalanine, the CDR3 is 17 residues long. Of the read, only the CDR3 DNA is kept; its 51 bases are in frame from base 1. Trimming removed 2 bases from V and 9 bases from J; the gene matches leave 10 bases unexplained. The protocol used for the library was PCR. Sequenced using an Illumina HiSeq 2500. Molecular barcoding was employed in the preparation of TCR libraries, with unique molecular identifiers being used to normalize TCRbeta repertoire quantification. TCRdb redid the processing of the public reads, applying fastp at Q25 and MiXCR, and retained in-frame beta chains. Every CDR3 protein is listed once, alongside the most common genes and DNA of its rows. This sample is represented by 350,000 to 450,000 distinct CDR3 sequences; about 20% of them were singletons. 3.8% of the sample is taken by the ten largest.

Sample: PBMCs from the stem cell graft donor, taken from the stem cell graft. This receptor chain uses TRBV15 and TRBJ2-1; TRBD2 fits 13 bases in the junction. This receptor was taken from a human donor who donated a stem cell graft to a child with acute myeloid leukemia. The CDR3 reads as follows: CATSRPNSGLAGVEQFF. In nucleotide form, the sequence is TGTGCCACCAGCAGACCCAATTCCGGACTAGCGGGAGTTGAGCAGTTCTTC.